This TCR beta chain was observed in a study of Ad26.COV2.S vaccination and SARS-CoV-2 variants (dated by TCRdb to the early 2020s). Describing the broader study: Donors in the vaccine arm were drawn from COV1001, a phase I-IIa trial of Ad26.COV2.S in healthy adults that was multicentre, randomized, double-blind and placebo-controlled. Ad26.COV2.S was administered intramuscularly at 5 x 10^10 or 1 x 10^11 viral particles, either as a single shot or as two shots given 56 days apart. TCRbeta repertoire sequencing was used to assess the specificity and breadth of SARS-CoV-2-reactive T cell receptors after Ad26.COV2.S vaccination. A total of 32 samples were included in the TCR-sequenced set, comprising roughly 19 Ad26.COV2.S vaccine recipients, 5 placebo recipients and 8 SARS-CoV-2 convalescent individuals. Participants in the trial were split at random into five groups of five each, receiving low-dose or high-dose Ad26.COV2.S once or twice, or else placebo on both occasions. Throughout the experiments and outcome assessment, investigators stayed blinded to trial group allocation.

The immunoSEQ Assay was used to sequence TCRbeta CDR3 regions. After extraction, genomic DNA underwent amplification by bias-controlled multiplex PCR, followed by high-throughput sequencing. On the authors' methods: Collapsing and filtering of sequences were performed to quantify the absolute abundance of each unique TCRbeta CDR3 region. T cell fraction was estimated by normalizing TCRbeta template counts to usable DNA, which was measured by amplifying reference genes present in all nucleated cells. Repertoire TCRs were annotated as SARS-CoV-2-specific when V gene, CDR3 amino acid sequence and J gene were exactly matched to a known reactive TCR set. The reference SARS-CoV-2 TCR set was obtained from MIRA and was filtered for enrichment in COVID-19-positive ImmuneCODE repertoires, whereby public or cross-reactive TCRs were removed. Based on the MIRA antigens, annotated TCRs were further analysed at the level of specific ORF or position within ORF. Breadth was defined as annotated unique rearrangements over total unique productive rearrangements; depth was the summed frequency of those rearrangements. Two-sided Wilcoxon rank-sum tests were applied when comparing TCR breadth between groups. TCRdb obtained this table from immuneACCESS and retained in-frame rearrangements with V and J assigned. These tables miss some clones; where compared with another copy, unresolved V genes account for less than half of the shortfall, and the remainder is unexplained. V and J calls and clone size are copied from that table; D and trimming were computed from the DNA. The sample table contains approximately 480,000 clones; only one count was recorded for approximately 88% of them. The ten largest account for more than 10% of the sample.

Points the paper makes about the study in general: After vaccination, substantial breadth of spike-specific CD8+ and CD4+ T cell responses was reported. The study was not powered for comparison of responses between vaccine doses or regimens. Comparable non-spike TCR breadth was observed between vaccine and placebo recipients, consistent with only spike being contained in the vaccine. The authors noted that the TCR breadth and depth analyses may have underestimated total T cell responses. Compared with placebo recipients, Ad26.COV2.S recipients showed higher spike-specific TCR breadth (P = 0.0014).

Worth noting for this clone: No antigen is known for it. Base qualities are not provided; no much larger clone lies one nucleotide away.

CDR1 and CDR2 (MDHEN, SYDVKM) derive from the germline V gene. V gives up 4 bases and J gives up 0 bases, and the segment between their germline ends measures 14 bases. Reading from cysteine to phenylalanine, the CDR3 counts 16 amino acids. Here the CDR3 DNA is all that survives: 48 bases in frame from base 1. The treatment or condition label, read with the paper, signifies: about 20 received Ad26.COV2.S at low or high dose, single or two shots; about 5 received placebo; per-sample allocation not given. For vaccine and placebo recipients, the sequenced repertoires came from samples collected on day 63 after the first injection. Between 29 July and 7 August 2020, Cohort 1b enrolled 20 to 30 adults aged 18-55 years at one site in Boston, USA. As a vaccine, Ad26.COV2.S was a replication-incompetent adenovirus type 26 vector that expressed a prefusion-stabilized SARS-CoV-2 spike protein derived from the original Wuhan strain.

The sequence came from a person aged 18 to 59 who received the Ad26.COV2.S COVID-19 vaccine or a placebo. The chain is assembled from TRBV28 and TRBJ2-3, with the identity of the D gene unclear. Source: peripheral blood, taken in a trial of Ad26.COV2.S vaccine versus placebo. The CDR3 region: CASSSPGRISTDTQYF. The DNA is as follows: TGTGCCAGCAGTTCCCCCGGACGGATTAGCACAGATACGCAGTATTTT.